This T cell receptor beta chain comes out of a study of cytomegalovirus exposure and HLA in healthy donors. In the study overall: In an earlier analysis, around 100 million unique TCR beta sequences were found from 150 million to 200 million T cells. Study-level results: Later analysis showed most CMV-associated TCR beta chains appearing HLA-restricted.

The study ran its PCR with 60 Vbeta and 13 Jbeta primers. The data were produced by immunoSEQ multiplex PCR, yet TCRdb's version contains in-frame clones alone and is incomplete. The sample lists about 160,000 clones, 68% occurring once. These donors, healthy bone marrow donors, were studied. V dropped 7 bases and J dropped 8 bases, with 11 bases sitting between them. The CDR3 extends over 11 amino acids. Germline values: CDR1 MDHEN, CDR2 SYDVKM. Note on this clone: Its antigen is currently unknown.

The specimen was PBMCs. This clonotype originated in a woman aged 40 to 55 in good health and CMV-seropositive. The rearrangement links TRBV28 to TRBJ1-1; D not certain. CDR3 DNA: TGTGCCAGCACTTCGAGGGCGGAAGCTTTCTTT. Translated: CASTSRAEAFF.